These 15 T cell receptor beta chains were all obtained from the same sample, sequenced in a study of T cell repertoires in aging, cancer and after chemotherapy. A mixed TRB-A/B primer pool amplified rearranged TRB by multiplex touch-down PCR. TCRdb re-analysed the multiplex PCR reads in MiXCR, keeping a single row per CDR3 protein. The sample holds 2,500 or so distinct CDR3 sequences, 59% seen once. TCR beta rearrangements were amplified from peripheral blood genomic DNA. The sequencing sample was made of blood. Receptors were obtained from a human donor with a blood cancer.

The chain couples TRBV7-2 to TRBJ2-1; 11 bases match TRBD2. CDR1 and CDR2 (germline): SGHTA, FQGNSA. This CDR3 is 16 amino acids long. V was clipped by 0 bases and J by 8 bases; unmatched bases: 6. The CDR3 sequence: CASSLASGRALYEQFF. DNA for the CDR3: TGTGCCAGCAGCTTAGCTAGCGGGAGGGCCCTATATGAGCAGTTCTTC. The complete variable domain, with remaining parts taken from reference TRBV7-2 and TRBJ2-1, reads GAGVSQSPSNKVTEKGKDVELRCDPISGHTALYWYRQSLGQGLEFLIYFQGNSAPDKSGLPSDRFSAERTGGSVSTLTIQRTQQEDSAVYLCASSLASGRALYEQFFGPGTRLTVL.

The chain employs TRBV5-6 and TRBJ2-3, with TRBD1 as a possible D gene (5 bases). Trimming stripped 2 bases from V and 4 bases from J, with 17 bases between. CDR1 and CDR2 (germline): SGHDT, YYEEEE. The length of the CDR3 is 16 residues. The CDR3 sequence: CASSFRMTPGPDTQYF. In nucleotides, the CDR3 is TGTGCCAGCAGCTTTCGAATGACCCCAGGGCCAGATACGCAGTATTTT.

The CDR3 sequence is CASSLDYRFYEQYF. The CDR3 bases are TGTGCCAGCAGTTTAGATTATAGGTTCTACGAGCAGTACTTC. This chain joins TRBV12-3 or TRBV12-4 and TRBJ2-7; D not resolved. V was trimmed by 1 base and J by 3 bases, leaving 10 bases between them. This CDR3 comprises 14 residues.

The rearrangement joins TRBV6-4 to TRBJ2-3; D is undetermined. V was pared by 0 bases and J by 3 bases, with 4 bases between. CDR1 MRHNA and CDR2 SNTAGT come from the germline V gene. This CDR3 comprises 13 residues. The CDR3 DNA reads TGTGCCAGCAGTGACTCAGAGACAGATACGCAGTATTTT. Protein product: CASSDSETDTQYF.

The chain is built from TRBV10-3 and TRBJ2-7, with D possibly TRBD2 on 6 matching bases. Trimming cost V 2 bases and J 4 bases, with 15 bases left between them. Germline CDR1 ENHRY, CDR2 SYGVKD. The CDR3 has 15 amino acids. CDR3 in DNA: TGTGCCATCAGTGAGACGCGACTAGTATGGTACGAGCAGTACTTC. Residues: CAISETRLVWYEQYF.

The rearrangement uses TRBV19 and TRBJ2-3, with 9 positions matching TRBD2. The J call may be wrong; the DNA end is better matched by TRBJ2-1. The CDR3 spans 15 residues. CDR1 and CDR2 (germline): LNHDA, SQIVND (reference sequence). CDR3 protein: CASSIVAGGTLVQFF. The CDR3 nucleotides are TGTGCCAGTAGTATAGTTGCGGGAGGGACCTTGGTACAGTTCTTC.

The rearrangement uses TRBV5-4 and TRBJ2-6; D assignment may be TRBD1 or TRBD2 (6 bases each). The CDR3 spans 15 residues. V dropped 0 bases and J dropped 4 bases, with 8 bases sitting between them. The germline gives CDR1 SGHNT, CDR2 YYREEE (reference sequence). The CDR3 region has the DNA TGTGCCAGCAGCTTGGGGGGGGCCGGGGCCAACGTCCTGACTTTC. Translated, it gives CASSLGGAGANVLTF.

As to this clonotype: A much larger clone sits a single nucleotide away, making a read error possible. The rearrangement joins TRBV24-1 to TRBJ2-3; TRBD1 might be the D (6 bases). The CDR3 runs 17 residues. From germline, CDR1 is KGHDR and CDR2 SFDVKD. V was cut by 6 bases and J by 0 bases, with 18 bases left in between. CDR3: CATSRDTYPSSTDTQYF. In nucleotides, the CDR3 is TGTGCCACCAGTCGGGACACTTATCCAAGTAGCACAGATACGCAGTATTTT.

The chain has TRBV24-1 and TRBJ1-2, with TRBD1 matching over 10 bases. There are 16 residues in the CDR3. Looked up from germline, CDR1 is KGHDR and CDR2 is SFDVKD. V lost 2 bases and J lost 6; bases outside the gene matches: 8. CDR3 sequence reads: CATSDYGTGEEDGYTF. The CDR3 DNA sequence: TGTGCCACCAGTGATTATGGGACAGGGGAAGAGGATGGCTACACCTTC.

The rearrangement joins TRBV29-1 to TRBJ2-7; D unresolved. CDR1 is SQVTM and CDR2 is ANQGSEA in the germline V gene. There are 13 residues in the CDR3. V shed 6 bases and J shed 0 bases, with 12 bases lying between them. The CDR3 spells CSVERGHSYEQYF. The CDR3 coding sequence is TGCAGCGTCGAAAGAGGCCACTCCTACGAGCAGTACTTC.

The rearrangement links TRBV25-1 to TRBJ2-3; 10 bases are a match to TRBD1. The length of the CDR3 is 14 residues. Trimming at V came to 6 bases and at J to 9 bases, leaving 9 bases not matched to a gene. CDR1 is MGHDK, CDR2 SYGVNS, per germline. The CDR3 region is CASSLHRDRGTQYF. The CDR3 region has the DNA TGTGCCAGCAGCCTACACCGGGACAGGGGCACGCAGTATTTT.

The V and J genes are TRBV27 and TRBJ2-7; D is perhaps TRBD2 (7 bases). The CDR3 runs to 15 residues. Germline values: CDR1 MNHEY, CDR2 SMNVEV (reference sequence). Trimming removed 7 bases from V and 0 bases from J, with 16 bases in between. This chain's CDR3 is CASTPGGQNSYEQYF. For the CDR3, the DNA is TGTGCCAGCACCCCGGGAGGACAGAACTCCTACGAGCAGTACTTC.

CDR3 DNA: TGTGCCAGCAGTTTGGGACTAGCGGGAGGTTGGGATACGCAGTATTTT. Translating gives CASSLGLAGGWDTQYF. The chain uses TRBV12-3 or TRBV12-4 and TRBJ2-3; 15 bases line up with TRBD2. The J segment lost 6 bases and the V segment lost 3 bases, leaving 4 bases of the junction unmatched. This CDR3 has 16 amino acids.

The chain employs TRBV30 and TRBJ2-7; no reliable D call. Trimming removed 5 bases from V and 4 bases from J, with 12 bases in between. Germline V gene data show CDR1 as GTSNPN and CDR2 as SVGIG (reference sequence). This CDR3 spans 12 amino acids. CDR3 protein: CAWVREGYEQYF. CDR3 nucleotide sequence: TGTGCCTGGGTTAGGGAAGGGTACGAGCAGTACTTC. The whole variable domain, remainder taken from reference TRBV30 and TRBJ2-7, is SQTIHQWPATLVQPVGSPLSLECTVEGTSNPNLYWYRQAAGRGLQLLFYSVGIGQISSEVPQNLSASRPQDRQFILSSKKLLLSDSGFYLCAWVREGYEQYFGPGTRLTVT.

The sample holds a few counts of this clonotype. The chain links TRBV6-5 to TRBJ2-7; no definite D call. V was trimmed by 0 bases and J by 3 bases, leaving 12 bases between them. The germline gives CDR1 MNHEY, CDR2 SVGAGI. CDR3 length equals 15 residues. CDR3 in DNA: TGTGCCAGCAGTTACTCATCCCAGGTGGGCTACGAGCAGTACTTC. As protein: CASSYSSQVGYEQYF.